This TCR beta chain was found in a study of T-cell memory formation after mild COVID-19. TCRdb recomputed calls from the 5' RACE reads with MiXCR, one row per CDR3 protein. The table includes 350,000 or so distinct CDR3 sequences, 20% to 25% detected once. V lost 6 bases, J lost 3 bases, and 11 bases stayed unmatched. Germline V lookup: CDR1 SNHLY, CDR2 FYNNEI. CDR3 length: 16 residues. The V gene is TRBV2, the J gene TRBJ2-7; 10 bases fit TRBD1. The receptor was derived from a man younger than 35 who had mild COVID-19 (a few samples of this study predate the infection). Cell type and time point are not known. What was sequenced was PBMCs or a T cell subset sorted from them (not recorded which). CDR3 sequence reads: CASRPGQGGNLYEQYV. Written as DNA, the CDR3 is TGTGCCAGCAGACCCGGACAGGGGGGAAACCTCTACGAGCAGTACGTC.